This T cell receptor beta chain derives from a study of beta chain features in type 1 diabetes. Whole-study results and caveats: Cells with high TCR expression could be over-represented by cDNA sequencing. Here, the possible influence of HLA type (on TCRB rearrangement) remained unresolved. The naive, central memory and Treg TCRB repertoires looked more alike in patients than they did in healthy donors.

Expressed TCRB transcripts were sequenced because the isolated RNA had all been reverse transcribed beforehand. Some clones are missing from TCRdb's copy, which holds only in-frame ones; the method was immunoSEQ multiplex PCR. This sample carries over 120,000 clones, about 10% of them seen once, and the ten largest clones take approximately 1.3%. CD4+ cells of the naive, central memory, regulatory and stem cell-like memory types were sorted via CD45RO/CCR7/CD25/CD127/CD95/CD27. The CDR3 is 17 amino acids. The junction had 8 bases not matched to a gene; V was cut back by 2 bases and J by 6 bases. The germline V gene has CDR1 MGHRA and CDR2 YSYEKL. Points on this clone: Its antigen is not known.

This TCR derives from a man aged 18 to 35 in good health. Sequences were obtained from naive CD4+ T cells from blood. J is TRBJ1-6 and V is TRBV4-1; 9 bases match TRBD1. In DNA, the CDR3 is TGCGCCAGCAGCCAAACGGACAGGGGCCCCACTAATTCACCCCTCCACTTT. It encodes CASSQTDRGPTNSPLHF.